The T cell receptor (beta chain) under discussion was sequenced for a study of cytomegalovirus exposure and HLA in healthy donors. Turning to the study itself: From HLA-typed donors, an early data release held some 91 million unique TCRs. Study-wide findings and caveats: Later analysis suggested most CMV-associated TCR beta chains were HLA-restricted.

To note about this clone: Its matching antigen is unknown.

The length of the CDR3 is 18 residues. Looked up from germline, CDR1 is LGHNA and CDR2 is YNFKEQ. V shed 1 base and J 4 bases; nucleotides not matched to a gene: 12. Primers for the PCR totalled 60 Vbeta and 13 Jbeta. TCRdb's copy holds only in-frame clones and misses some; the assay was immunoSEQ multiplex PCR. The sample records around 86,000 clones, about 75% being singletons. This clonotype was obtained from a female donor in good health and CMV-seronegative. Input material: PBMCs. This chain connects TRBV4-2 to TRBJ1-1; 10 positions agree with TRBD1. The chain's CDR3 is CASSQVLGQGTRGTEAFF. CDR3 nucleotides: TGTGCCAGCAGCCAAGTCTTGGGACAGGGGACCCGAGGCACTGAAGCTTTCTTT.